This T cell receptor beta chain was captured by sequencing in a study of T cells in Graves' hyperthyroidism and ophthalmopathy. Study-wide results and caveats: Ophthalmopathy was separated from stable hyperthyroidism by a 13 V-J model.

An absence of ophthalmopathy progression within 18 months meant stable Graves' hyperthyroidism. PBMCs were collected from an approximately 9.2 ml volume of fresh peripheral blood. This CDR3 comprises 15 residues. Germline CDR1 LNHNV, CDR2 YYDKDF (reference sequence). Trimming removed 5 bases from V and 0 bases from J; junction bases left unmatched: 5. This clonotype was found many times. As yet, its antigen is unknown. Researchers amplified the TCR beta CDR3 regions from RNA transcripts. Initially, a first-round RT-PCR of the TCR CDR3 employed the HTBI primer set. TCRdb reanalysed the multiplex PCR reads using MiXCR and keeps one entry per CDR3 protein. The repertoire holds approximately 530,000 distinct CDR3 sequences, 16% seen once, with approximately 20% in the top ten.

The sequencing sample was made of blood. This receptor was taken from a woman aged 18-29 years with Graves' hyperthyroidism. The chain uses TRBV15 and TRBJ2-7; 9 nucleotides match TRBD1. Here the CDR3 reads CATSPDRGSSYEQYF. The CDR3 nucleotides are TGTGCCACCAGCCCGGACAGGGGAAGCTCCTACGAGCAGTACTTC.